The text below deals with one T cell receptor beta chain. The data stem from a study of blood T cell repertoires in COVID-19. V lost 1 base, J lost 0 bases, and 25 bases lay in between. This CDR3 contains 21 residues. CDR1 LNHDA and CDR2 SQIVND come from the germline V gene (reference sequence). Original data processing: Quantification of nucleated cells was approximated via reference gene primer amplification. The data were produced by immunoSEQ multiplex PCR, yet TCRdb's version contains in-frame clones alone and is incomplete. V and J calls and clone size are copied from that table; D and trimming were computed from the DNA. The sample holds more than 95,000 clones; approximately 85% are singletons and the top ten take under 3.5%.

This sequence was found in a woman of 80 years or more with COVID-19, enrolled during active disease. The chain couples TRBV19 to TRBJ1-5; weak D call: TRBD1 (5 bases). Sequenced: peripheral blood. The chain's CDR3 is CASSIGGVVSPLAGSNQPQHF. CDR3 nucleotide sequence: TGTGCCAGTAGTATAGGGGGGGTCGTATCTCCCTTGGCAGGTAGCAATCAGCCCCAGCATTTT.